There are a few counts of the clone carrying this T cell receptor beta chain. Antigen: not known. V was pared by 0 bases and J by 4 bases, with 6 bases between. The CDR3 is 13 residues long. From germline, CDR1 is SGHTA and CDR2 FQGTGA. Primed by a sample-barcoded 5' primer and a J-beta primer mix, a second PCR proceeded for about 7 to 11 cycles. One entry per CDR3 protein, called by TCRdb with MiXCR from the 5' RACE reads. Of about 760,000 distinct CDR3 sequences in the sample, roughly three fifths are singletons; the top ten hold roughly 25%. The data are from a study of blood T cells in healthy people across ages. Study summary: About one barcoded TCR beta cDNA was captured per two T cells. General observations from the study: PBMCs were not sorted, which prevented a conclusive comparison of naive versus antigen-experienced cells. Age advanced and TCR beta diversity per million T cells fell, roughly linearly.

This clonotype originated in a man aged 40-55 years in good health. The V call is TRBV7-3, the J call TRBJ2-5, with no clear D. The sample consisted of blood. CDR3 bases: TGTGCCAGCAGCTTAACTTCGGGAGAGACCCAGTACTTC. Protein sequence: CASSLTSGETQYF.